This TCR beta chain stems from a study of cytomegalovirus exposure and HLA in healthy donors. PCR was performed using 60 Vbeta and 13 Jbeta primers. In the source study's methods: An analysis performed later counted about 80 million unique TCR beta chains (approximately 11 million of them shared). The data were produced by immunoSEQ multiplex PCR, yet TCRdb's version contains in-frame clones alone and is incomplete. V and J calls and clone size follow that table, whereas D and trimming were derived from the DNA. The sample includes about 150,000 clones, approximately 79% of them seen just once. Study outcomes and limitations: By HLA locus, TCR association rates varied in a later analysis, with DRB1 showing the most and HLA-C the fewest. Some V segments, including TRBV6-2 and TRBV6-3, were excluded as indistinguishable. A prior analysis recorded that most TCR beta V segments were productive about 90% or about 30% of the time.

As regards this clone: Its antigen remains unknown.

V was cut by 2 bases and J by 3 bases, with 5 bases left in between. The CDR3 runs 13 residues. The germline CDR1 and CDR2 sequences are SNHLY and FYNNEI. The J gene is TRBJ1-3, the V gene TRBV2; no clear D. This receptor was obtained from a woman aged 25 to 39 in good health and CMV-seronegative. The sample taken for sequencing was PBMCs. CDR3: CASSESLGNTIYF. The DNA for the CDR3 is TGTGCCAGCAGTGAATCCCTTGGAAACACCATATATTTT.